Following are 15 T cell receptor beta chains from one sample sequenced in a study of blood T cell repertoires in COVID-19. Using immunoSEQ multiplex PCR, the repertoire was profiled, and TCRdb retains in-frame clones only, with some absent. The sample lists some 190,000 clones; roughly nine tenths were seen once. The sample consisted of PBMCs or T cells enriched from blood (not recorded which). The origin of the receptors is a woman in her thirties or forties with acute COVID-19.

This clone occurred once. The rearrangement joins TRBV27 to TRBJ2-7; 7 positions agree with TRBD1. V was clipped by 5 bases and J by 1 base; unmatched bases: 2. This CDR3 has 13 residues. Per germline, CDR1 MNHEY and CDR2 SMNVEV (reference sequence). The CDR3 DNA follows: TGTGCCAGCAGTAGACAGGGATCCTACGAGCAGTACTTC. Translating it yields CASSRQGSYEQYF.

Written as DNA, the CDR3 is TGTGCCAGCAGTGCCTCAGGGTTCTCCTACGAGCAGTACTTC. Translating it yields CASSASGFSYEQYF. The gene calls are TRBV25-1 and TRBJ2-7; the D gene is possibly TRBD1 (5 bases). CDR3 length: 14 residues. V gave up 4 bases and J gave up 0 bases, with 10 bases separating them. The V gene's germline CDR1 is MGHDK and CDR2 SYGVNS.

The chain recombines TRBV30 with TRBJ1-5; D remains unclear. Trimming removed 0 bases at V and 10 bases at J, with 13 bases between. The CDR3 spans 13 residues. CDR1 GTSNPN and CDR2 SVGIG come from the germline V gene (reference sequence). CDR3 DNA: TGTGCCTGGAGTGTATCCGAGGGAAGCCCCCAGCATTTT. Amino acids: CAWSVSEGSPQHF.

The chain couples TRBV12-5 to TRBJ2-1; no definite D call. Germline assignment: CDR1 LGHNT and CDR2 FRNRAP. This CDR3 has 12 amino acids. Trimming cost V 6 bases and J 5 bases, with 8 bases left between them. The CDR3 is CASGPQDNEQFF. The CDR3 DNA reads as TGTGCTAGTGGACCCCAGGACAATGAGCAGTTCTTC.

With respect to this clone: The same CDR3 is also encoded by other DNA sequences in this sample. This rearrangement joins TRBV9 to TRBJ2-3, with D perhaps matching TRBD2 (5 bases). Trimming cost V 0 bases and J 0 bases, with 8 bases left between them. Germline lookup yields CDR1 SGDLS and CDR2 YYNGEE. CDR3 length: 15 amino acids. The CDR3, as DNA: TGTGCCAGCAGCGTAGACGGGGTAAGCACAGATACGCAGTATTTT. Amino acid sequence: CASSVDGVSTDTQYF.

This chain uses TRBV7-9 with TRBJ1-1, with D uncertain. Germline CDR1 and CDR2: SEHNR and FQNEAQ (reference sequence). V shed 3 bases and J shed 5 bases, with 10 bases lying between them. The CDR3 runs to 13 residues. CDR3 sequence reads: CASSFQAGTEAFF. The DNA for the CDR3 is TGTGCCAGCAGCTTCCAGGCCGGTACTGAAGCTTTCTTT.

The chain links TRBV6-1 to TRBJ2-7; 9 bases match TRBD1. After removal of 1 base from V and 5 bases from J, the junction contained 6 bases not matched to a gene. In germline, CDR1 is MNHNS, CDR2 SASEGT. The CDR3 sequence is 15 residues long. This chain's CDR3 is CASSEETGGMNEQYF. CDR3 coding DNA: TGTGCCAGCAGTGAAGAGACAGGGGGGATGAACGAGCAGTACTTC.

This sequence joins TRBV7-8 and TRBJ2-5; either TRBD1 or TRBD2 may fit D (5 bases each). The CDR3 extends over 12 amino acids. In germline, CDR1 is SGHVS, CDR2 FQNEAQ. The V end lost 5 bases, the J end lost 4 bases, and 8 bases lay between the germline ends. DNA for the CDR3: TGTGCCAGCAGCCGGGGCCGAGAGACCCAGTACTTC. This gives the protein CASSRGRETQYF. Full variable domain (outside the CDR3, taken from reference TRBV7-8 and TRBJ2-5): GAGVSQSPRYKVAKRGQDVALRCDPISGHVSLFWYQQALGQGPEFLTYFQNEAQLDKSGLPSDRFFAERPEGSVSTLKIQRTQQEDSAVYLCASSRGRETQYFGPGTRLLVL.

This CDR3 is CASSSLDRGNTGELFF. CDR3 sequence (DNA): TGTGCCAGCAGTTCCCTAGACAGGGGAAACACCGGGGAGCTGTTTTTT. The rearrangement uses TRBV6-5 and TRBJ2-2; 8 bases are shared with TRBD1. The trim removed 4 bases at V and 2 bases at J, leaving 6 bases unmatched. CDR1 MNHEY and CDR2 SVGAGI come from the germline V gene. This CDR3 comprises 16 residues.

The V gene is TRBV12-3 or TRBV12-4, the J gene TRBJ2-7; 12 bases map to TRBD2. The J segment lost 6 bases and the V segment lost 6 bases, leaving 3 bases of the junction unmatched. The CDR3 is 13 amino acids. The CDR3 region has the DNA TGTGCCAGCAGCACTAGCGGGGGGCCCGAGCAGTACTTC. Its translation: CASSTSGGPEQYF.

This chain connects TRBV6-6 to TRBJ2-5; TRBD2 matches at 9 bases. Germline CDR1 reads MNHNY; CDR2 reads SVGAGI (reference sequence). V shed 8 bases and J 4 bases; nucleotides not matched to a gene: 11. The CDR3 runs to 15 residues. The CDR3, as DNA: TGTGCCAGCTCAAGGGTAGCGGGAGTCAGAGAGACCCAGTACTTC. Its protein is CASSRVAGVRETQYF.

This sequence joins TRBV6-5 and TRBJ2-7, with 8 bases lining up with TRBD1. The CDR3 contains 13 residues. Trimming cost V 6 bases and J 3 bases; bases outside gene matches: 4. Germline V gene lookup returns CDR1 MNHEY and CDR2 SVGAGI. Here the CDR3 reads CASSLDRDYEQYF. For the CDR3, the DNA is TGTGCCAGCAGCCTGGACAGGGACTACGAGCAGTACTTC.

The chain joins TRBV18 to TRBJ2-2, with a weak D call TRBD2 (5 bases). V lost 4 bases to trimming and J lost 6 bases, with 12 bases between them. The CDR3 has 14 amino acids. Germline V gene data show CDR1 as KGHSH and CDR2 as LQKENI. Written as DNA, the CDR3 is TGTGCCAGCTCACAGGAGGTGGCGCCCGGGGAGCTGTTTTTT. This encodes CASSQEVAPGELFF.

The CDR3 region is CATYRGTPGNTIYF. CDR3 DNA: TGTGCCACCTACAGGGGGACCCCTGGAAACACCATATATTTT. The chain is built from TRBV30 and TRBJ1-3, with 8 positions matching TRBD1. This CDR3 has 14 residues. Germline CDR1 is GTSNPN and CDR2 is SVGIG (reference sequence). Trimming at V came to 8 bases and at J to 2 bases, leaving 8 bases not matched to a gene.

The rearrangement links TRBV21-1 to TRBJ1-4; the table's D call of TRBD1 was not tested on the DNA. TRBV21-1 is a known pseudogene. The CDR3 loop spans 15 amino acids. CDR3: CASSKDRGKDEKLFF. CDR3 coding DNA: TGTGCCAGCAGCAAAGACAGGGGGAAGGATGAAAAACTGTTTTTT.